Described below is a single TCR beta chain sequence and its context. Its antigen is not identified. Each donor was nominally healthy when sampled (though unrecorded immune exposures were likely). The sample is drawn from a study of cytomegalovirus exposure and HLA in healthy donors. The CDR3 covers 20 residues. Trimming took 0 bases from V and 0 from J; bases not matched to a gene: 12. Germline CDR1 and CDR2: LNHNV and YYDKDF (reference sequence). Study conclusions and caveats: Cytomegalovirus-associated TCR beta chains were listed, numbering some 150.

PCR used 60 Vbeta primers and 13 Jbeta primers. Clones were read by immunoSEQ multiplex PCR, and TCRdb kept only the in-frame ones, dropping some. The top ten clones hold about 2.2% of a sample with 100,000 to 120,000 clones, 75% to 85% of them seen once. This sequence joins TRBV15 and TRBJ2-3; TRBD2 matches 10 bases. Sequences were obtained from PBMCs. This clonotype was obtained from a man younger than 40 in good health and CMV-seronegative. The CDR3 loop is CATSRDGDLAGVTSTDTQYF. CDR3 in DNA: TGTGCCACCAGCAGAGATGGGGACCTAGCGGGAGTGACTAGCACAGATACGCAGTATTTT.